This record covers a single TCR beta chain. Its specificity is unknown. Other DNA sequences in this specimen translate into the identical CDR3. Some clones are missing from TCRdb's copy, which holds only in-frame ones; the method was immunoSEQ multiplex PCR. The data contain some 980,000 clones, 76% of them singletons. The data were obtained in a study of shared clonotypes between healthy human individuals. Study background: Each donor contributed plates that comprised three CD4 naive, three CD4 memory, two CD8 naive and one CD8 memory. General study points: A reduction in generation probabilities was seen for non-shared clonotypes relative to those shared by all four donors.

V was pared by 0 bases and J by 4 bases, with 7 bases between. Germline assignment: CDR1 MNHEY and CDR2 SMNVEV (reference sequence). The CDR3 totals 15 residues. The clonotype originates from a man younger than 30 in good health. The chain has TRBV27 and TRBJ1-6, with D hard to call. Sequenced input: memory CD4+ T cells sorted from blood. Noted subset: CD45RA-negative fraction. For the CDR3, the DNA is TGTGCCAGCAGTTTATCGGGAGGTTATAATTCACCCCTCCACTTT. Protein: CASSLSGGYNSPLHF.